This T cell receptor beta chain was observed in a study of T cells in Graves' hyperthyroidism and ophthalmopathy. The CDR3 is made up of 16 amino acids. V lost 5 bases and J 4 bases, leaving 20 bases between the germline ends. Of note for this clonotype: What it binds is not known.

General observations from the study: Within blood appeared most thyroid clonotypes that had expanded above 0.001.

RNA transcripts yielded amplified TCR beta CDR3 regions. The study used the HTBI primer set for a first-round RT-PCR of the TCR CDR3. TCRdb re-called the multiplex PCR reads with MiXCR, one entry per CDR3 protein. The sample records 110,000 to 150,000 distinct CDR3 sequences, 22% being singletons. The study left out patients who had uncontrolled infection, other autoimmune disease, pregnancy or lactation. The TCR originated in a woman aged 50 to 60 with Graves' hyperthyroidism that later progressed to Graves' ophthalmopathy. The sample consisted of blood. The rearrangement links TRBV12-3 or TRBV12-4 to TRBJ1-1, with D unresolved. The CDR3 DNA reads as TGTGCCAGCAGTAACTTCCGAACTGGAAAAGTCACTGAAGCTTTCTTT. Residues: CASSNFRTGKVTEAFF.